Sequencing of this TCR beta chain was carried out in a study of blood T cells in healthy people across ages. Findings of the study overall: The study could not conclusively compare naive and antigen-experienced cells, given its unsorted PBMCs.

As for this clonotype: Its antigen is still unknown.

Individuals who donated were healthy Caucasians from Russia aged roughly 6 to 90. Isolation recovered at least 6 million PBMCs from every sample. Per individual sample, total RNA of at least 6 micrograms was extracted. A second PCR of 7 to 11 cycles used a sample-barcoded 5' primer and a J-beta primer mix. One entry per CDR3 protein, called by TCRdb with MiXCR from the 5' RACE reads. The profile shows more than 800,000 distinct CDR3 sequences, 40% to 55% of them singletons. Germline CDR1 ENHRY, CDR2 SYGVKD. This CDR3 has 17 amino acids. Trimming at V came to 7 bases and at J to 6 bases, leaving 13 bases not matched to a gene.

V is TRBV10-3 and J is TRBJ2-2; 11 bases line up with TRBD2. The sequence came from a woman aged 55-75 years in good health. The sample consisted of blood. The CDR3 region is CAITREASGRIAGELFF. For the CDR3, the DNA is TGTGCCATCACCCGGGAGGCTAGCGGGAGGATCGCCGGGGAGCTGTTTTTT.